This T cell receptor beta chain was observed in a study of shared clonotypes between healthy human individuals. About the study: Donors had three CD4 naive, three CD4 memory, two CD8 naive and one CD8 memory plate apiece.

Whole-study results and caveats: The naive CD4 repertoires of several donors were compared, and approximately 4.7% of clonotypes were shared. When compared with the clonotypes that were shared by all four sorted-subset donors, the non-shared clonotypes turned out to have lower generation probabilities.

TCRdb's table, derived via immunoSEQ multiplex PCR, lists solely in-frame clones and lacks some. The sample contains approximately 720,000 clones, approximately 79% of which appear only once. Germline V gives CDR1 SEHNR, CDR2 FQNEAQ (reference sequence). The CDR3 sequence is 16 residues long. Trimming left V 5 bases short and J 3 bases short, with 20 bases between. This clone was seen a handful of times. What it recognizes is unknown. The TCR comes from a young woman in good health. The chain has TRBV7-9 and TRBJ2-7; D might be TRBD2 (6 bases). Sequenced material: memory CD4+ T cells sorted from blood. Subset defined: CD45RA-negative fraction. The CDR3 nucleotides are TGTGCCAGCAGCGGGACTGCTTTCACCCACATCTACGAGCAGTACTTC. As protein: CASSGTAFTHIYEQYF. The full variable domain, with the rest looked up from reference TRBV7-9 and TRBJ2-7, is DTGVSQNPRHKITKRGQNVTFRCDPISEHNRLYWYRQTLGQGPEFLTYFQNEAQLEKSRLLSDRFSAERPKGSFSTLEIQRTEQGDSAMYLCASSGTAFTHIYEQYFGPGTRLTVT.